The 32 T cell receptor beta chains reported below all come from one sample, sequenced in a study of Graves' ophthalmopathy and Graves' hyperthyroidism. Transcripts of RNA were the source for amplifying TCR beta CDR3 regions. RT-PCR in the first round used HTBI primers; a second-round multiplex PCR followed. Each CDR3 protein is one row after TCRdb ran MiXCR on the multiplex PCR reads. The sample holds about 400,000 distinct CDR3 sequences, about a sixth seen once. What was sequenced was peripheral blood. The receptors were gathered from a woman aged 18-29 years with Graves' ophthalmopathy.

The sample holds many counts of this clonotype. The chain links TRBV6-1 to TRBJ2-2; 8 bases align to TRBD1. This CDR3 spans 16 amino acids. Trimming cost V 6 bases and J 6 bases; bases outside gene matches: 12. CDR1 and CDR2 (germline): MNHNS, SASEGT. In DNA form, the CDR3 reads TGTGCCAGCAGCTTGTCTCAGGGGGCGGTGGCCGGGGAGCTGTTTTTT. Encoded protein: CASSLSQGAVAGELFF.

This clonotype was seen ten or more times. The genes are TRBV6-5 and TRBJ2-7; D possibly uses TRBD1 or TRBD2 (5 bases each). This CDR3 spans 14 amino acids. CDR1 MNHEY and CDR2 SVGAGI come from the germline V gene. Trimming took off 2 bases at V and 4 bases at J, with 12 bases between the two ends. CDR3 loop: CASSYRGQGYEQYF. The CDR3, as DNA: TGTGCCAGCAGTTACCGCGGGCAGGGTTACGAGCAGTACTTC.

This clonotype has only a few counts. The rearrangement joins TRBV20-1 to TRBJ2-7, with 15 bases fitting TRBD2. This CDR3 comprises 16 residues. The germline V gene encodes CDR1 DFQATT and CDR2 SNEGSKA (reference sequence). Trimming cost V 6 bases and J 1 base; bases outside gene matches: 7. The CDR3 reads CSATGTSGRLSYEQYF. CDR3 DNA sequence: TGCAGTGCGACGGGGACTAGCGGGAGGTTATCCTACGAGCAGTACTTC.

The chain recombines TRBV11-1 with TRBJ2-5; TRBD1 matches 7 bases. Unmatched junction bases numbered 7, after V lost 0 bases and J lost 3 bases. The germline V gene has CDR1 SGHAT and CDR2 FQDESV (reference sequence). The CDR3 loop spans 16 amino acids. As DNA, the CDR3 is TGTGCCAGCAGCTTAGCGGATTGGACAGGAAAAGAGACCCAGTACTTC. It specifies CASSLADWTGKETQYF.

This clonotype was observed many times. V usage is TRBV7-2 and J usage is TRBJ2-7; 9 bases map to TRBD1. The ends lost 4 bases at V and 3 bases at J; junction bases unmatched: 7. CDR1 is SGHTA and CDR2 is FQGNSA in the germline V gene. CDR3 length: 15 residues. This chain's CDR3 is CASSSPGTGFYEQYF. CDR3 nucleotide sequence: TGTGCCAGCAGCTCGCCCGGGACAGGGTTCTACGAGCAGTACTTC.

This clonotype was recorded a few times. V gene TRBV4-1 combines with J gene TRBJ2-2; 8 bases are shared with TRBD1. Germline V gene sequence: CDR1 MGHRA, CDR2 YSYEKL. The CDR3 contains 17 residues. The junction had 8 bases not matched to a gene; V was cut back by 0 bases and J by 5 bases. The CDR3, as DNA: TGCGCCAGCAGCCAAGAGGGGACCAGGGGGCGAACCGGGGAGCTGTTTTTT. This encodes CASSQEGTRGRTGELFF.

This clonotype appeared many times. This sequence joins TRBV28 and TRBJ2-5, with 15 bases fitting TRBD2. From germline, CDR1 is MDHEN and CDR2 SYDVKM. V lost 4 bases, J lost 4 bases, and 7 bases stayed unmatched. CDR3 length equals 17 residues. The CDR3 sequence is CASSSPAGLAGGETQYF. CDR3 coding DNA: TGTGCCAGCAGTTCCCCTGCGGGACTAGCGGGAGGAGAGACCCAGTACTTC. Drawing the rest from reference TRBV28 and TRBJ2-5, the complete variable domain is DVKVTQSSRYLVKRTGEKVFLECVQDMDHENMFWYRQDPGLGLRLIYFSYDVKMKEKGDIPEGYSVSREKKERFSLILESASTNQTSMYLCASSSPAGLAGGETQYFGPGTRLLVL.

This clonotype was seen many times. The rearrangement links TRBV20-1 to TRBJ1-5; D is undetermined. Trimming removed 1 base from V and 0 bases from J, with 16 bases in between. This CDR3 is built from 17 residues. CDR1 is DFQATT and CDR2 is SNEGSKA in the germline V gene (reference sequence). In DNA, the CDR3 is TGCAGTGCTAGAGGCGTCGGACCTATGAATAGCAATCAGCCCCAGCATTTT. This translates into CSARGVGPMNSNQPQHF.

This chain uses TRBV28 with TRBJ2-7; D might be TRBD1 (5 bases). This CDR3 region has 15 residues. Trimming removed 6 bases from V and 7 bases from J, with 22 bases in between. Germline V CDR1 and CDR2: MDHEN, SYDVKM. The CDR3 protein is CASSPGPGDQGEQYF. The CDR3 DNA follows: TGTGCCAGCAGCCCCGGACCCGGCGATCAGGGAGAGCAGTACTTC.

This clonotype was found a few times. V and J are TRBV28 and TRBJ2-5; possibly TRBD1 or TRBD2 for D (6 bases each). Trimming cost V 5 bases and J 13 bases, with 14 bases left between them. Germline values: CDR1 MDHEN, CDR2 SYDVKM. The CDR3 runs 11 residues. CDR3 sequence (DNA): TGTGCCAGCAGTGTCACGGGGGCCCGGTACTTC. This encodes CASSVTGARYF. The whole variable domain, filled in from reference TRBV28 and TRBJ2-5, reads DVKVTQSSRYLVKRTGEKVFLECVQDMDHENMFWYRQDPGLGLRLIYFSYDVKMKEKGDIPEGYSVSREKKERFSLILESASTNQTSMYLCASSVTGARYFGPGTRLLVL.

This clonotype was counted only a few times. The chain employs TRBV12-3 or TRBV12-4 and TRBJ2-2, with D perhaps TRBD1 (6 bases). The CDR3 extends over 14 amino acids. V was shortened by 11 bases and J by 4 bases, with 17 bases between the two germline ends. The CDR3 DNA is TGTGCCGGAGCAGACAGGCAGGGCACCGGGGAGCTGTTTTTT. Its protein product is CAGADRQGTGELFF.

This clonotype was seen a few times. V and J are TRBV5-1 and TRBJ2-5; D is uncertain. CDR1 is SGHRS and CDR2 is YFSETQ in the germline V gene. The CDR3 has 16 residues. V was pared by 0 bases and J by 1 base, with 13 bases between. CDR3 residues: CASSLGDRLIQETQYF. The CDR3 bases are TGCGCCAGCAGCTTGGGTGACCGTCTGATCCAAGAGACCCAGTACTTC.

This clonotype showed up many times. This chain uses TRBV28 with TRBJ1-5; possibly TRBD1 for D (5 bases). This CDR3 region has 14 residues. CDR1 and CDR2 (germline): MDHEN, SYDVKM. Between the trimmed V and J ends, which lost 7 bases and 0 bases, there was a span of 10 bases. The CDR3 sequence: CASTRTYSNQPQHF. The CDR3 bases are TGTGCCAGCACTCGGACATATAGCAATCAGCCCCAGCATTTT.

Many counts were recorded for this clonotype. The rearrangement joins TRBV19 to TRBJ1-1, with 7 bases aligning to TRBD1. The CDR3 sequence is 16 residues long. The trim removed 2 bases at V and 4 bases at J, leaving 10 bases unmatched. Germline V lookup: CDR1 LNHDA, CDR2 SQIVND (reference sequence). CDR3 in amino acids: CASSIIVRQGSTEAFF. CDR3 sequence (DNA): TGTGCCAGTAGTATAATAGTCCGACAGGGCAGCACTGAAGCTTTCTTT.

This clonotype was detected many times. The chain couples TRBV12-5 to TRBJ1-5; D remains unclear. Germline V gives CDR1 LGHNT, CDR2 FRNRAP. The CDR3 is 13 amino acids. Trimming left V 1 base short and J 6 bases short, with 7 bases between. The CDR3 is CASGLGFGQPQHF. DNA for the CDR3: TGTGCTAGTGGTTTGGGGTTCGGTCAGCCCCAGCATTTT.

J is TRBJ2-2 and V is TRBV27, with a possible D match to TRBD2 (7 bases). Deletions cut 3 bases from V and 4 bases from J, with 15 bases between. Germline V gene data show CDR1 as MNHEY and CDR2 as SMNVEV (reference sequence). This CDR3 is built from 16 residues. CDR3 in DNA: TGTGCCAGCAGTTTCAAAGGGGGAGGGTTCACCGGGGAGCTGTTTTTT. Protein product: CASSFKGGGFTGELFF.

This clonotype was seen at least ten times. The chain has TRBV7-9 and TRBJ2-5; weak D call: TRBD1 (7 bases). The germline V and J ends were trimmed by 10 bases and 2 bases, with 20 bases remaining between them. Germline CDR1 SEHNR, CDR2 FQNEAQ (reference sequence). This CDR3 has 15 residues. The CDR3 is CATRLTGRHQETQYF. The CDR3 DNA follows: TGTGCCACAAGATTGACAGGGAGGCATCAAGAGACCCAGTACTTC.

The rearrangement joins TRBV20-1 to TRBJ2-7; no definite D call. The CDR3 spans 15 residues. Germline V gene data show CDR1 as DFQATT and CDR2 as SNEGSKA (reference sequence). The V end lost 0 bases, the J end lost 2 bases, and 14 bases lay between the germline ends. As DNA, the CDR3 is TGCAGTGCTAGAGACCCCACTTCCGGAGCCTACGAGCAGTACTTC. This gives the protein CSARDPTSGAYEQYF.

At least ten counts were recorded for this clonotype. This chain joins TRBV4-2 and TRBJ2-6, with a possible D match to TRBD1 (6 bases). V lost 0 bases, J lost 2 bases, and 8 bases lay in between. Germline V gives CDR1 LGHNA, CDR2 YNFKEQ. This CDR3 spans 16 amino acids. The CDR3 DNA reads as TGTGCCAGCAGCCAAGATGAGGGGGCTGGGGCCAACGTCCTGACTTTC. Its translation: CASSQDEGAGANVLTF.

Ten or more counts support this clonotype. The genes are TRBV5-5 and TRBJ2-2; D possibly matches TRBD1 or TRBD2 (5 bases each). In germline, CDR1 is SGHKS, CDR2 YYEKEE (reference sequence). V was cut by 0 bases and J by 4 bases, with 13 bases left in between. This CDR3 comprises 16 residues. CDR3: CASSLDQGGGTGELFF. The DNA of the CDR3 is TGTGCCAGCAGCTTGGACCAGGGTGGGGGCACCGGGGAGCTGTTTTTT.

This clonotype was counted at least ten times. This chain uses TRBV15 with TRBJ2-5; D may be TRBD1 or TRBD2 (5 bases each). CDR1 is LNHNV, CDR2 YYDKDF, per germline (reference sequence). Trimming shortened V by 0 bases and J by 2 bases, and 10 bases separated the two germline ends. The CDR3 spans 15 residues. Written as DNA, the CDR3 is TGTGCCACCAGCAGAGATGGGACGGAACAAGAGACCCAGTACTTC. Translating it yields CATSRDGTEQETQYF.

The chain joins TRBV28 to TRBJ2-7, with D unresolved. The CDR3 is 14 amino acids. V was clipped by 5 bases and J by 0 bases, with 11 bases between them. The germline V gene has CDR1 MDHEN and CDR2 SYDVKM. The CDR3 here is CASSQTASSYEQYF. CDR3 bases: TGTGCCAGCAGTCAGACGGCGAGCTCCTACGAGCAGTACTTC.

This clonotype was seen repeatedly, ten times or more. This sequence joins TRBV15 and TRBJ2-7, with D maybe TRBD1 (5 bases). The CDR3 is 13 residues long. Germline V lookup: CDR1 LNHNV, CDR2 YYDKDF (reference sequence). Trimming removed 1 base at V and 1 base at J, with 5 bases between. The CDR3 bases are TGTGCCACCAGCAGAGGGACATCCTACGAGCAGTACTTC. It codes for CATSRGTSYEQYF.

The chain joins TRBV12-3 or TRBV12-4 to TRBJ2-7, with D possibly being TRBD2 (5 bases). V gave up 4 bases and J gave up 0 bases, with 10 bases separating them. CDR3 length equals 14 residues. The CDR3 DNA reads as TGTGCCAGCAGTTCCCAGCGGAACTCCTACGAGCAGTACTTC. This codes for CASSSQRNSYEQYF.

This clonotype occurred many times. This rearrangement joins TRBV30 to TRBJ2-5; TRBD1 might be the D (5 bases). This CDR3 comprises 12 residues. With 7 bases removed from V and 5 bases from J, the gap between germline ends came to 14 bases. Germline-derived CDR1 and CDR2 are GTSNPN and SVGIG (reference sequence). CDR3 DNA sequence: TGTGCCTTGTGGACACCGCCCGAGACCCAGTACTTC. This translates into CALWTPPETQYF.

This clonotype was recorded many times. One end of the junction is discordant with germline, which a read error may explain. For the CDR3, the DNA is TGCAGTGCCAGAGGTACGGCCACCTACGAGCAGTACTTC. As protein: CSARGTATYEQYF. The V call is TRBV20-1, the J call TRBJ2-7; no definite D call. The CDR3 consists of 13 residues. Germline CDR1 reads DFQATT; CDR2 reads SNEGSKA (reference sequence).

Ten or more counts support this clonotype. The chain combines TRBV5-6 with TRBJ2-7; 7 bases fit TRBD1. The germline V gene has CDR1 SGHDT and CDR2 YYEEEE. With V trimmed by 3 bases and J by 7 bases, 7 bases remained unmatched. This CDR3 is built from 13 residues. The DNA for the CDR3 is TGTGCCAGCAGCTCCAGGGGGTTAAAGGAGCAGTACTTC. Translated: CASSSRGLKEQYF.

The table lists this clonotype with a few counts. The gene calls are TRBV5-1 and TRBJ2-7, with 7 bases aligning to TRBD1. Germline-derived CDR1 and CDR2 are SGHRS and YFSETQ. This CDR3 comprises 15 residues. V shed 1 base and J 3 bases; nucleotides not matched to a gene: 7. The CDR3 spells CASSLLAGGDYEQYF. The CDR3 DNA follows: TGCGCCAGCAGCTTGTTGGCAGGGGGAGACTACGAGCAGTACTTC.

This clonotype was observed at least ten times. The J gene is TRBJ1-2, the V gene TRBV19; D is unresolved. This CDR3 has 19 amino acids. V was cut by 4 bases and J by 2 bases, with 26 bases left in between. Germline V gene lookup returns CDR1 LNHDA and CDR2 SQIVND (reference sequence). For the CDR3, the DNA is TGTGCCAGTAGTACCCCCGGAATCGAGCTGGGTACGTCCAACTATGGCTACACCTTC. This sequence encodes CASSTPGIELGTSNYGYTF.

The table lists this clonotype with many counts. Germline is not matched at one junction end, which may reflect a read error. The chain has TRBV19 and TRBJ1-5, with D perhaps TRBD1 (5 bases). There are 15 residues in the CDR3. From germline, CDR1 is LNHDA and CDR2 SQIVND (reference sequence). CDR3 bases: TGTGCCAGTAGTATAGGGCAGGGCCCCAATCAGCTCCAGCATTTT. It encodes CASSIGQGPNQLQHF.

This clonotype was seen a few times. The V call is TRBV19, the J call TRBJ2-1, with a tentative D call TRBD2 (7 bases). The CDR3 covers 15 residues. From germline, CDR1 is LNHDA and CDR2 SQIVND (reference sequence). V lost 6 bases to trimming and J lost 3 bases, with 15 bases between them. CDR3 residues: CASSPGASGYNEQFF. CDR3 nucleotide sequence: TGTGCCAGTAGCCCGGGGGCTAGCGGCTACAATGAGCAGTTCTTC.

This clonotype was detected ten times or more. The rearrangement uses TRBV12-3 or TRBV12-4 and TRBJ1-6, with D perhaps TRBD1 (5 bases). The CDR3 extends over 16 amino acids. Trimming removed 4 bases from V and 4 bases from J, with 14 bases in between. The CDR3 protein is CASSSGDEGYNSPLHF. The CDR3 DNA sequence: TGTGCCAGCAGTTCCGGGGACGAGGGGTATAATTCACCCCTCCACTTT.